A single sample gave rise to the 21 T cell receptor beta chains below, sequenced in a study of blood T cell repertoires in COVID-19. Data came from immunoSEQ multiplex PCR; TCRdb stores just in-frame clones and leaves some out. Among under 300,000 clones, 70% to 90% were seen once, and the ten largest hold 9.5% to 12%. The source material was peripheral blood. The source of these receptors is a woman in her 70s with acute or convalescent COVID-19.

The gene calls are TRBV7-3 and TRBJ2-5; 8 bases agree with TRBD2. The CDR3 spans 15 residues. V lost 0 bases to trimming and J lost 6 bases; unmatched junction nucleotides: 6. Germline assignment: CDR1 SGHTA and CDR2 FQGTGA. DNA for the CDR3: TGTGCCAGCAGCTTAACCTCCGGGGGGGCCCAGACCCAGTACTTC. Translation: CASSLTSGGAQTQYF. The full variable domain, rest sourced from reference TRBV7-3 and TRBJ2-5, is GAGVSQTPSNKVTEKGKYVELRCDPISGHTALYWYRQSLGQGPEFLIYFQGTGAADDSGLPNDRFFAVRPEGSVSTLKIQRTERGDSAVYLCASSLTSGGAQTQYFGPGTRLLVL.

This chain links TRBV19 with TRBJ1-1; unclear D gene. Per germline, CDR1 LNHDA and CDR2 SQIVND (reference sequence). Trimming removed 3 bases from V and 1 base from J, with 6 bases in between. The CDR3 spans 13 residues. DNA of the CDR3: TGTGCCAGTAGTATTGGCAGGAACACTGAAGCTTTCTTT. As protein: CASSIGRNTEAFF.

This chain joins TRBV19 and TRBJ1-1, with D perhaps matching TRBD1 (6 bases). The CDR3 sequence is 13 residues long. The ends were cut back, 4 bases at V and 4 bases at J, with 10 bases in the middle. In germline, CDR1 is LNHDA, CDR2 SQIVND (reference sequence). Written as DNA, the CDR3 is TGTGCCAGTAGTAGAGGACAGAGCACTGAAGCTTTCTTT. It codes for CASSRGQSTEAFF.

The chain links TRBV18 to TRBJ2-5, with D hard to call. Trimming stripped 5 bases from V and 4 bases from J, with 11 bases between. The CDR3 is 13 amino acids. In germline, CDR1 is KGHSH, CDR2 LQKENI. The CDR3 nucleotides read TGTGCCAGCTCAAAAGAGGTAGGAGAGACCCAGTACTTC. This codes for CASSKEVGETQYF. Variable domain in full (rest from reference TRBV18 and TRBJ2-5): NAGVMQNPRHLVRRRGQEARLRCSPMKGHSHVYWYRQLPEEGLKFMVYLQKENIIDESGMPKERFSAEFPKEGPSILRIQQVVRGDSAAYFCASSKEVGETQYFGPGTRLLVL.

This rearrangement joins TRBV5-4 to TRBJ1-6; D is unclear. Trimming pared 3 bases from V and 1 base from J, leaving 14 bases between. Germline V gene sequence: CDR1 SGHNT, CDR2 YYREEE (reference sequence). The CDR3 has 17 residues. The chain's CDR3 is CASSSSTGRSYNSPLHF. The CDR3 nucleotides read TGTGCCAGCAGCTCGTCGACTGGGAGGTCCTATAATTCACCCCTCCACTTT.

The rearrangement links TRBV2 to TRBJ1-1; the D gene is possibly TRBD1 (6 bases). The CDR3 extends over 15 amino acids. The germline CDR1 and CDR2 sequences are SNHLY and FYNNEI. V was shortened by 4 bases and J by 0 bases, with 12 bases between the two germline ends. CDR3 region: CASSAPRTVNTEAFF. In nucleotides, the CDR3 is TGTGCCAGCAGTGCCCCGCGGACAGTGAACACTGAAGCTTTCTTT.

J is TRBJ1-3 and V is TRBV7-7; 8 bases agree with TRBD1. Trimming took 4 bases from V and 2 from J; bases not matched to a gene: 7. This CDR3 contains 16 residues. The V gene's germline CDR1 is SSHAT and CDR2 FNYEAQ (reference sequence). The CDR3: CASSSGQGITGNTIYF. The DNA for the CDR3 is TGTGCCAGCAGCTCCGGACAGGGTATCACTGGAAACACCATATATTTT.

The rearrangement links TRBV29-1 to TRBJ2-1; D perhaps matches TRBD1 (5 bases). The length of the CDR3 is 14 residues. Germline CDR1 and CDR2: SQVTM and ANQGSEA. V dropped 6 bases and J dropped 2 bases, with 14 bases sitting between them. CDR3 sequence reads: CSVRKGITYNEQFF. In DNA, the CDR3 is TGCAGCGTCCGTAAGGGGATCACCTACAATGAGCAGTTCTTC.

The rearrangement joins TRBV5-1 to TRBJ2-7; the match to TRBD2 covers 7 bases. The germline V gene has CDR1 SGHRS and CDR2 YFSETQ. The CDR3 length is 16 residues. Trimming removed 0 bases from V and 3 bases from J; junction bases left unmatched: 9. In DNA, the CDR3 is TGCGCCAGCAGCTTGGAGGCGGGACTACCATTCTACGAGCAGTACTTC. Amino acids: CASSLEAGLPFYEQYF.

The CDR3 bases are TGTGCCAGCACCAGACCTACTAATGGCTACACCTTC. Protein sequence: CASTRPTNGYTF. The chain has TRBV6-5 and TRBJ1-2; D remains ambiguous. Germline V CDR1 and CDR2: MNHEY, SVGAGI. The CDR3 is made up of 12 amino acids. V shed 7 bases and J shed 6 bases, with 12 bases lying between them.

V is TRBV6-5 and J is TRBJ1-4; 7 bases align to TRBD1. Germline V lookup: CDR1 MNHEY, CDR2 SVGAGI. The CDR3 is 15 amino acids. The V segment lost 8 bases and the J segment 3 bases; nucleotides outside the gene matches: 9. CDR3 in DNA: TGTGCCAGCGGGCCCTTGACAGGGTCTAATGAAAAACTGTTTTTT. This gives the protein CASGPLTGSNEKLFF.

The chain uses TRBV7-9 and TRBJ1-5; D may be TRBD1 (5 bases). V gave up 1 base and J gave up 4 bases, with 8 bases separating them. The CDR3 has 14 amino acids. Germline V gives CDR1 SEHNR, CDR2 FQNEAQ (reference sequence). The CDR3: CASSLVGGNQPQHF. The DNA of the CDR3 is TGTGCCAGCAGCTTAGTCGGGGGGAATCAGCCCCAGCATTTT.

CDR3 loop: CASSQVRAKTEAFF. Here the CDR3 DNA reads TGTGCCAGCAGCCAAGTCAGGGCGAAAACTGAAGCTTTCTTT. The V and J genes are TRBV3-1 (or the pseudogene TRBV3-2) and TRBJ1-1; D is perhaps TRBD1 (5 bases). Germline V CDR1 and CDR2: LGHDT, YNNKEL (reference sequence). Trimming took 1 base from V and 5 from J, leaving 11 bases between them. The CDR3 is 14 amino acids.

This clone occurred once. The chain has TRBV7-9 and TRBJ2-1; a weak D match, TRBD1 (6 bases). The CDR3 totals 19 residues. Trimming removed 5 bases at V and 4 bases at J, with 27 bases between. Germline loops: CDR1 SEHNR, CDR2 FQNEAQ (reference sequence). Written as DNA, the CDR3 is TGTGCCAGCAGCGACAGAAAGCTCAGGGGAAGAGTACAGTACAATGAGCAGTTCTTC. It encodes CASSDRKLRGRVQYNEQFF.

This clone has more than one count but fewer than ten. J is TRBJ1-1 and V is TRBV6-2 or TRBV6-3; no reliable D call. The CDR3 is 14 residues long. Trimming shortened V by 2 bases and J by 3 bases, and 10 bases separated the two germline ends. Germline loops: CDR1 MNHEY, CDR2 SVGEGT. DNA for the CDR3: TGTGCCAGCAGTTACGGCGGTGGAGACACTGAAGCTTTCTTT. This translates into CASSYGGGDTEAFF.

Regarding this clone: Relative to the germline gene, one junction end is altered; a read error may explain this. V is TRBV11-2 and J is TRBJ2-3; 10 positions agree with TRBD2. Per the germline V gene, CDR1 is SGHAT and CDR2 is FQNNGV. The CDR3 sequence is 12 residues long. The CDR3 spells CASSLAGGTQYF. The CDR3 region has the DNA TGTGCCAGCAGTTTAGCGGGAGGTACGCAGTATTTT.

The chain is built from TRBV13 and TRBJ2-3; D unresolved. This CDR3 contains 12 residues. Germline CDR1 reads PRHDT; CDR2 reads FYEKMQ (reference sequence). V lost 5 bases to trimming and J lost 5 bases, with 8 bases between them. The CDR3 here is CASSLQIDTQYF. The CDR3 nucleotides read TGTGCCAGCAGCCTACAGATAGATACGCAGTATTTT.

The rearrangement uses TRBV5-6 and TRBJ2-1; D not certain. CDR1 is SGHDT, CDR2 YYEEEE, per germline. The CDR3 is 11 residues long. Trimming left V 1 base short and J 9 bases short, with 5 bases between. CDR3 sequence (DNA): TGTGCCAGCAGCTTGTACGGTGAGCAGTTCTTC. Translation: CASSLYGEQFF.

As DNA, the CDR3 is TGTGCCAGCAGTCCGACAGGGATGAACACCGGGGAGCTGTTTTTT. Translating gives CASSPTGMNTGELFF. The chain employs TRBV6-2 or TRBV6-3 and TRBJ2-2, with TRBD1 matching 7 bases. The CDR3 has 15 residues. Losses at the gene ends were 5 bases for V and 1 base for J; bases not matched to a gene: 4. The germline V gene encodes CDR1 MNHEY and CDR2 SVGEGT.

This sequence joins TRBV20-1 and TRBJ2-3; D might be TRBD2 (6 bases). The CDR3 loop spans 11 amino acids. V lost 5 bases and J 4 bases, leaving 7 bases between the germline ends. CDR1 and CDR2 from the germline V gene are DFQATT and SNEGSKA (reference sequence). CDR3 coding DNA: TGCAGTGCTTGGGGGGCAGATACGCAGTATTTT. Its translation: CSAWGADTQYF.

The genes are TRBV7-8 and TRBJ1-1; D is unresolved. V was pared by 5 bases and J by 2 bases, with 3 bases between. CDR1 is SGHVS and CDR2 is FQNEAQ in the germline V gene. The CDR3 spans 11 residues. CDR3 sequence reads: CASSHNTEAFF. The CDR3 DNA follows: TGTGCCAGCAGCCATAACACTGAAGCTTTCTTT.